This T cell receptor beta chain was identified during a study of blood T cells in healthy people across ages. Study outcomes and limitations: In older individuals, TCR beta diversity per million T cells was lower, falling roughly linearly with age. Naive CD4+ cell counts and diversity both ran higher in long-lived than in aged donors.

This CDR3 is 14 amino acids long. The V and J ends lost 10 bases and 5 bases, in that order; junction bases with no gene match: 9. Using a J-beta primer mix together with a sample-barcoded 5' primer, a second PCR was run for roughly 6 to 12 cycles. The template-switch adaptor, which had 12 random nucleotides, put a tag on each cDNA molecule. MiXCR, run by TCRdb on the 5' RACE reads, gives a single entry per CDR3 protein. The repertoire has around 1.5 million distinct CDR3 sequences, about 32% of them found once; the top ten carry roughly 10%. A word on this clonotype: Its antigen remains unknown.

This chain connects TRBV12-3 or TRBV12-4 to TRBJ2-1, with 9 bases that match TRBD2. The sample consisted of blood. This TCR was sampled from a woman aged 25 to 39 in good health. The CDR3 DNA reads TGTGCCATTTCCGGGACTAGCTTCGACAATGAGCAGTTCTTC. Translated, it gives CAISGTSFDNEQFF.